Described below is a single T cell receptor (beta chain) sequence and its context. Cohort allocation depended upon clinical history that participants reported. The source of the sample is a study of blood T cell repertoires in COVID-19. The CDR3 contains 15 residues. Between the trimmed V and J ends, which lost 3 bases and 6 bases, there was a span of 15 bases. Germline V gives CDR1 SGDLS, CDR2 YYNGEE. Generated by immunoSEQ multiplex PCR, the TCRdb table keeps only in-frame clones and is missing some. Here the sample spans 200,000 or so clones, over 70% being singletons. This TCR was sampled from a young woman who had been exposed to COVID-19. The material sequenced was PBMCs or T cells enriched from blood (not recorded which). The chain employs TRBV9 and TRBJ1-4; D gene unclear. The CDR3: CASSGGDYLDEKLFF. CDR3 DNA sequence: TGTGCCAGCAGCGGGGGAGACTATTTAGATGAAAAACTGTTTTTT.